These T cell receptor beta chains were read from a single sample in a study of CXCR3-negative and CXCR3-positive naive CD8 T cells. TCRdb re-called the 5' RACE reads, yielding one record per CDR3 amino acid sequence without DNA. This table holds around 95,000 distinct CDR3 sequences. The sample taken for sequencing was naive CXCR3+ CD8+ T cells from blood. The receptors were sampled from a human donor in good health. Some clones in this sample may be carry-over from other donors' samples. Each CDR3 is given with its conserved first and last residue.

CDR3aa: CASSLAGVAKNIQYF
j_gene: TRBJ2-4
v_gene: TRBV5-5

CDR3aa: CASKEPNYGYTF
j_gene: TRBJ1-2
v_gene: TRBV6-6

CDR3aa: CSVEERGNYGYTF
j_gene: TRBJ1-2
v_gene: TRBV29-1

CDR3aa: CASCRGESTDTQYF
j_gene: TRBJ2-3
v_gene: TRBV6-1

CDR3aa: CASSYTSGVDGYEQYF
j_gene: TRBJ2-7
v_gene: TRBV3-1

CDR3aa: CASSLAAGGRGRYNEQFF
j_gene: TRBJ2-1
v_gene: TRBV11-2

CDR3aa: CASSPWTGGPPDGQPQHF
j_gene: TRBJ1-5
v_gene: TRBV23-1

CDR3aa: CASSEDLVEQFF
j_gene: TRBJ2-1
v_gene: TRBV6-6

CDR3aa: CSVLELDTPANYGYTF
j_gene: TRBJ1-2
v_gene: TRBV29-1

CDR3aa: CASLPGWGNTEAFF
j_gene: TRBJ1-1
v_gene: TRBV27

CDR3aa: CASRIRGGGYGYTF
j_gene: TRBJ1-2
v_gene: TRBV6-5

CDR3aa: CSVANRVEGYEQYF
j_gene: TRBJ2-7
v_gene: TRBV29-1

CDR3aa: CASSLTRQDHSF
j_gene: TRBJ2-7
v_gene: TRBV11-3

CDR3aa: CASKPSGVNTGELFF
j_gene: TRBJ2-2
v_gene: TRBV5-1

CDR3aa: CASSETGQGNHYEQYF
j_gene: TRBJ2-7
v_gene: TRBV27

CDR3aa: CSVEGGAEDTQYF
j_gene: TRBJ2-3
v_gene: TRBV29-1

CDR3aa: CASSPRQGQETQYF
j_gene: TRBJ2-5
v_gene: TRBV7-9

CDR3aa: CASSLGVMEQYF
j_gene: TRBJ2-7
v_gene: TRBV7-8

CDR3aa: CASSADRVWTEAFF
j_gene: TRBJ1-1
v_gene: TRBV6-5

CDR3aa: CASSSEGLAGWNEQFF
j_gene: TRBJ2-1
v_gene: TRBV6-2/TRBV6-3

CDR3aa: CASSLTSGGLESSYNEQFF
j_gene: TRBJ2-1
v_gene: TRBV7-9

CDR3aa: CASSSWDTPNTEAFF
j_gene: TRBJ1-1
v_gene: TRBV5-1

CDR3aa: CASSLGVWGYEQYF
j_gene: TRBJ2-7
v_gene: TRBV19

CDR3aa: CASSQDSGTSGGAYEQYF
j_gene: TRBJ2-7
v_gene: TRBV4-3

CDR3aa: CASSSRQTQETQYF
j_gene: TRBJ2-5
v_gene: TRBV7-2

CDR3aa: CASSYTDSYEQYF
j_gene: TRBJ2-7
v_gene: TRBV6-5

CDR3aa: CSVGAAFSGYTF
j_gene: TRBJ1-2
v_gene: TRBV29-1

CDR3aa: CASSFEYTQPQHF
j_gene: TRBJ1-5
v_gene: TRBV11-2

CDR3aa: CASSYRPAYTDTQYF
j_gene: TRBJ2-3
v_gene: TRBV7-2

CDR3aa: CASSLSGSELEAFF
j_gene: TRBJ1-1
v_gene: TRBV5-4

CDR3aa: CASSAGGGLYEQYF
j_gene: TRBJ2-7
v_gene: TRBV7-2

CDR3aa: CSVEVGRQGAWEQYF
j_gene: TRBJ2-7
v_gene: TRBV29-1

CDR3aa: CASSRLKGTGSSYNEQFF
j_gene: TRBJ2-1
v_gene: TRBV7-2

CDR3aa: CASSFGPAGLGFLETQYF
j_gene: TRBJ2-5
v_gene: TRBV5-5

CDR3aa: CASSSIQGLLHSPLHF
j_gene: TRBJ1-6
v_gene: TRBV12-3/TRBV12-4

CDR3aa: CNVEENAGQGYTF
j_gene: TRBJ1-2
v_gene: TRBV29-1

CDR3aa: CASKAGPYNEQFF
j_gene: TRBJ2-1
v_gene: TRBV28

CDR3aa: CATSGDRVRNQPQHF
j_gene: TRBJ1-5
v_gene: TRBV15

CDR3aa: CASSHPPSTGSSKNNPEAFF
j_gene: TRBJ1-1
v_gene: TRBV14

CDR3aa: CASILENTGELFF
j_gene: TRBJ2-2
v_gene: TRBV5-1

CDR3aa: CASSLKGGDTEAFF
j_gene: TRBJ1-1
v_gene: TRBV7-9

CDR3aa: CASSPGGGLSYEQYF
j_gene: TRBJ2-7
v_gene: TRBV9

CDR3aa: CSAGPSERSYEQYF
j_gene: TRBJ2-7
v_gene: TRBV29-1

CDR3aa: CASSLQGKANTEAFF
j_gene: TRBJ1-1
v_gene: TRBV4-2

CDR3aa: CASTQGQGDGYTF
j_gene: TRBJ1-2
v_gene: TRBV7-6

CDR3aa: CASSYSETQYF
j_gene: TRBJ2-5
v_gene: TRBV6-2/TRBV6-3

CDR3aa: CSARDSGTSGSFSYEQYF
j_gene: TRBJ2-7
v_gene: TRBV20-1